A selection of T cell receptor beta chains follows, all from one sample in a study of T cell responses to AZD1222 COVID-19 vaccine. The data were produced by immunoSEQ multiplex PCR, yet TCRdb's version contains in-frame clones alone and is incomplete. Of about 100,000 clones listed, around 90% are singletons. The sequencing used peripheral blood, collected on day 0 of AZD1222 vaccination. The receptor source for this set is an adult in good health. CDR3s include the opening cysteine and the closing phenylalanine or tryptophan. A D gene is named only where the DNA matches it firmly. The listing skips clone size in some rows; elsewhere it reads once, few, many or a size class.

J gene,clone size,D gene,V gene,CDR3 DNA,CDR3 protein
TRBJ1-3,-,-,TRBV27,TGTGCCAGCAGTTTCAATTCTGGAAACACCATATATTTT,CASSFNSGNTIYF
TRBJ2-1,few,TRBD2,TRBV6-4,TGTGCCAGCAGTGCGCGGGAGGAGGTCAATGAGCAGTTCTTC,CASSAREEVNEQFF
TRBJ2-5,once,-,TRBV7-9,TGTGCCAGCAGCTTAGCGGATGAGTTTCAGGAATGGCAAGAGACCCAGTACTTC,CASSLADEFQEWQETQYF
TRBJ1-5,-,-,TRBV27,TGTGCCAGCAGTCCCATAAATCAGCCCCAGCATTTT,CASSPINQPQHF
TRBJ2-3,-,-,TRBV28,TGTGCCAGCATGTTAATTGGGAGGTCTAGAGATACGCAGTATTTT,CASMLIGRSRDTQYF
TRBJ2-3,-,-,TRBV6-1,TGTGCCAGCAGTGACAGATCCCTCACAGATACGCAGTATTTT,CASSDRSLTDTQYF
TRBJ1-1,-,-,TRBV28,TGTGCCAGCAGGGCAGGGTCGACTGAAGCTTTCTTT,CASRAGSTEAFF
TRBJ1-5,-,-,TRBV19,TGTGCCAGTAGTATTATGGGGGAGCTCGATCAGCCCCAGCATTTT,CASSIMGELDQPQHF
TRBJ2-1,-,-,TRBV7-3,TGTGCCAGCAGCCGAGGGAGTAATCCTGAGCAGTTCTTC,CASSRGSNPEQFF
TRBJ1-1,-,-,TRBV27,TGTGCCAGCATGGGAGTTGAGGCCACTCGGGACACTGAAGCTTTCTTT,CASMGVEATRDTEAFF
TRBJ2-3,-,TRBD2,TRBV2,TGTGCCAGCAGTTGGGGGACTAGCGGGAGCACAGATACGCAGTATTTT,CASSWGTSGSTDTQYF
TRBJ2-7,-,TRBD2,TRBV9,TGTGCCAGCAGCGATACCGGGACTAGCGGATACGAGCAGTACTTC,CASSDTGTSGYEQYF
TRBJ1-3,-,-,TRBV7-2,TGTGCCAGCAGTGCCTCCGCGAGCCGGCTCTCTGGAAACACCATATATTTT,CASSASASRLSGNTIYF
TRBJ1-1,-,-,TRBV30,TGTGCCTGGACCATGGACAGGAACACTGAAGCTTTCTTT,CAWTMDRNTEAFF
TRBJ1-2,once,-,TRBV5-6,TGTGCCAGCAGATTAGGCGGCTACTATGGCTACACCTTC,CASRLGGYYGYTF
TRBJ1-2,few,TRBD1,TRBV29-1,TGCAGCGTGAAAGGGGGCCAGGGGGCTTCTAACTATGGCTACACCTTC,CSVKGGQGASNYGYTF
TRBJ1-2,-,-,TRBV18,TGTGCCAGCCAGGCAGGGAACTACTATGGCTACACCTTC,CASQAGNYYGYTF
TRBJ2-5,-,-,TRBV20-1,TGCAGTGCTAGTTGGGGGCAAGAGACCCAGTACTTC,CSASWGQETQYF
TRBJ2-3,-,TRBD2,TRBV28,TGTGCCAGCAGTAACCGACTAGCGGGAAATACAGATACGCAGTATTTT,CASSNRLAGNTDTQYF
TRBJ2-7,-,-,TRBV18,TGTGCCAGCTCACCACGACAGGCTGACGAGCAGTACTTC,CASSPRQADEQYF
TRBJ2-5,-,-,TRBV27,TGTGCCAGCAGTAGGGGGGGGCCTATCGGGGAGACCCAGTACTTC,CASSRGGPIGETQYF
TRBJ1-5,once,-,TRBV7-3,TGTGCCAGCAGCAAACAGGGAGGTCAGCCCCAGCATTTT,CASSKQGGQPQHF
TRBJ2-5,-,TRBD2,TRBV7-2,TGTGCCAGCAGAACTAGCGGGGGGGAGACCCAGTACTTC,CASRTSGGETQYF
TRBJ2-7,-,-,TRBV19,TGTGCCAGTAGTATCGGTGGTAGCGGAGTTTACGAGCAGTACTTC,CASSIGGSGVYEQYF
TRBJ2-5,-,-,TRBV7-2,TGTGCCAGCAGCTTAGTATTGCTGCGGGAGACCCAGTACTTC,CASSLVLLRETQYF
TRBJ2-3,-,TRBD2,TRBV9,TGTGCCAGCAGCGTCCCCAGCGGGAGTGTGCAGTATTTT,CASSVPSGSVQYF
TRBJ1-2,-,-,TRBV20-1,TGCAGGGTTGCGGGAGATGGCCACACCTTC,CRVAGDGHTF
TRBJ2-1,-,-,TRBV29-1,TGCAGCGTTGGTTCAGGGGAGGACAATGAGCAGTTCTTC,CSVGSGEDNEQFF
TRBJ2-3,-,-,TRBV7-8,TGTGCCAGCAGCTTCGGGCGTACTAGCACAGATACGCAGTATTTT,CASSFGRTSTDTQYF
TRBJ2-2,-,TRBD1,TRBV5-1,TGCGCCAGCGTCGGACAGGCGACCACCGGGGAGCTGTTTTTT,CASVGQATTGELFF
TRBJ1-1,-,TRBD1,TRBV6-5,TGTGCCAGCACGGCGGACAGGGGGTGGACTGAAGCTTTCTTT,CASTADRGWTEAFF
TRBJ1-4,-,TRBD1,TRBV27,TGTGCCAGCAGCCGCCGGGACAGGGTGGGGGAAAAACTGTTTTTT,CASSRRDRVGEKLFF
TRBJ1-5,once,-,TRBV7-9,TGTGCCAGCAGCAAAACAGGGTATGGGCAGCCCCAGCATTTT,CASSKTGYGQPQHF
TRBJ2-3,-,-,TRBV10-2,TGCGCCAGCCGGCGGAGCAGCACAGATACGCAGTATTTT,CASRRSSTDTQYF
TRBJ2-1,once,TRBD2,TRBV19,TGTGCCAGTAGTCGCCCTAGCGGGGGGACCTACAATGAGCAGTTCTTC,CASSRPSGGTYNEQFF
TRBJ1-6,once,TRBD1,TRBV27,TGTGCCAGCAGTCAGACAGGGGCGGATTCACCCCTCCACTTT,CASSQTGADSPLHF
TRBJ1-2,-,TRBD1,TRBV25-1,TGTGCCAGCAGTGTCTCGTCCGGGACAGGGGGCTACACCTTC,CASSVSSGTGGYTF
TRBJ1-5,-,TRBD1,TRBV10-3,TGTGCCATCAGTGAGTCCGGGACAGTTAATCAGCCCCAGCATTTT,CAISESGTVNQPQHF
TRBJ1-6,-,-,TRBV28,TGTGCCAGCAGTTTCGGGCAGGAGAATTCACCCCTCCACTTT,CASSFGQENSPLHF
TRBJ1-6,-,-,TRBV30,TGTGCCTGGAGTAAACAAATCTCCTATAATTCACCCCTCCACTTT,CAWSKQISYNSPLHF
TRBJ1-2,-,-,TRBV5-1,TGCGCCAGCAGCTTTGGGGAGGGCGGCTATGGCTACACCTTC,CASSFGEGGYGYTF
TRBJ2-2,-,-,TRBV12-5,TGTGCTAGTGGCACCGACGCGCTGTTTTTT,CASGTDALFF
TRBJ2-1,-,-,TRBV5-4,TGTGCCAGCAGTTCGGGGTACAATGAGCAGTTCTTC,CASSSGYNEQFF
TRBJ2-1,-,-,TRBV9,TGTGCCAGCAGCGTAGGAAGGGCCTCCTACAATGAGCAGTTCTTC,CASSVGRASYNEQFF
TRBJ2-4,-,-,TRBV9,TGTGCCAGCAGCGGAAGAGACGGAAACATTCAGTACTTC,CASSGRDGNIQYF
TRBJ2-3,-,-,TRBV7-3,TGTGCCAGCAGCTTAATGGGGGGGCTTAGTACAGATACGCAGTATTTT,CASSLMGGLSTDTQYF
TRBJ2-7,-,-,TRBV28,TGTGCCAGCGGGGTCTCCCCAGGCTACGAGCAGTACTTC,CASGVSPGYEQYF
TRBJ1-2,-,-,TRBV3-1/TRBV3-2,TGTGCCAGCAGCCAAGATCTTGTCCCCCGGGGTTATGGCTACACCTTC,CASSQDLVPRGYGYTF
TRBJ1-3,-,TRBD1,TRBV3-1/TRBV3-2,TGTGCCAGCAGCCAGTCCGGGACAGGGGGTACGAACACCATATATTTT,CASSQSGTGGTNTIYF
TRBJ1-2,-,-,TRBV6-6,TGTGCCAGCAGTTACCGGAGGGGCAGGGGTTACTATGGCTACACCTTC,CASSYRRGRGYYGYTF
TRBJ2-3,-,TRBD2,TRBV7-3,TGTGCCAGCAGCTTAATCGGGGGGACTAGCGGGAGGGCCCATACGCAGTATTTT,CASSLIGGTSGRAHTQYF
TRBJ1-6,-,-,TRBV5-1,TGCGCCAGCAGCTTGGATCCGGAGGGGAATTCACCCCTCCACTTT,CASSLDPEGNSPLHF
TRBJ2-7,-,-,TRBV28,TGTGCCAGCAGTCACCAGGGGCTTAAGGGATTCTTACGAGCAGTGATGTACTTC,CASSHQGLKGFLRAVMYF
TRBJ1-3,-,-,TRBV27,TGTGCCAGCAAAAACGGAGGCTCTGGAAACACCATATATTTT,CASKNGGSGNTIYF
TRBJ2-1,once,-,TRBV13,TGTGCCAGCAGCCCCCCACCTCTAGGCGGCGAGCAGTTCTTC,CASSPPPLGGEQFF
TRBJ2-3,-,-,TRBV5-1,TGCGCCAGCAGCTTGCCTCACAGCACAGATACGCAGTATTTT,CASSLPHSTDTQYF
TRBJ2-2,once,TRBD2,TRBV28,TGTGCCAGCAGTCTCTCTAGCGGGAGGGCCTACACCGGGGAGCTGTTTTTT,CASSLSSGRAYTGELFF
TRBJ2-7,-,-,TRBV4-2,TGTGCCAGCAGCCAAGAGGGGGCTAGCGCGAGTTACGAGCAGTACTTC,CASSQEGASASYEQYF
TRBJ2-7,-,-,TRBV20-1,TGCAGTGCTAACCACGAGCAGTACTTC,CSANHEQYF
TRBJ2-1,-,TRBD2,TRBV5-6,TGTGCCAGCAGCCCTACTAGCGGGAGTAGCAGTGAGCAGTTCTTC,CASSPTSGSSSEQFF